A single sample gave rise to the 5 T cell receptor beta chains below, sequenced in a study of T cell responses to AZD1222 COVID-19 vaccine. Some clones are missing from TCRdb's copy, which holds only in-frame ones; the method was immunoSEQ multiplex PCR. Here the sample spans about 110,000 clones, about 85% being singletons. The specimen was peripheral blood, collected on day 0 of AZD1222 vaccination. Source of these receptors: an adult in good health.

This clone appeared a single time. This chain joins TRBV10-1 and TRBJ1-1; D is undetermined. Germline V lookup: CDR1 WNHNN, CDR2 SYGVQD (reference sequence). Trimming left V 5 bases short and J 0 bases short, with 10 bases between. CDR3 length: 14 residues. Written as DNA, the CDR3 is TGCGCCAGCAGTTACCCCACGGTGAACACTGAAGCTTTCTTT. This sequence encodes CASSYPTVNTEAFF.

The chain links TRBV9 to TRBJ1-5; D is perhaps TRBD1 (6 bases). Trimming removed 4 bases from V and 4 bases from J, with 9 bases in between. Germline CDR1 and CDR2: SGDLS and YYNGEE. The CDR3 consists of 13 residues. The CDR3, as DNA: TGTGCCAGCAGCCCCGGACAGAATCAGCCCCAGCATTTT. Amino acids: CASSPGQNQPQHF.

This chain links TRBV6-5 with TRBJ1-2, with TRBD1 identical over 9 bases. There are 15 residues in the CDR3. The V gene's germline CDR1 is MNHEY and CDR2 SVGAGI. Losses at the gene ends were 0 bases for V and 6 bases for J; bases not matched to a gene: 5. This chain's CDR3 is CASSYSLGQGNGYTF. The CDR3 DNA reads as TGTGCCAGCAGTTACTCCCTCGGACAGGGGAATGGCTACACCTTC.

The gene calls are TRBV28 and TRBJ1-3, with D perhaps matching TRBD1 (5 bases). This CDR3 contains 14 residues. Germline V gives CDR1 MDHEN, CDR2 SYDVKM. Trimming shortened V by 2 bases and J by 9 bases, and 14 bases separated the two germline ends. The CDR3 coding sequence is TGTGCCAGCAGTTTAAGGGGAAAGGTAGTCACCATATATTTT. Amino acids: CASSLRGKVVTIYF.

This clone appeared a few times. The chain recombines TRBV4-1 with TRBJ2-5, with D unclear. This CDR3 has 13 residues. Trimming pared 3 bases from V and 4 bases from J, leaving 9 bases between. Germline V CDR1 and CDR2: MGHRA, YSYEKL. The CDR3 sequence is CASSHLRGETQYF. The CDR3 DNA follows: TGCGCCAGCAGCCACCTGAGAGGAGAGACCCAGTACTTC.